The 7 T cell receptor beta chains given below trace back to one sample, sequenced in a study of PD-L1 blockade in urothelial cancer. Assay used: immunoSEQ multiplex PCR; TCRdb lists only in-frame clones, some missing. The sample shows about 130,000 clones, 84% of them seen only once. Time point denoted: pretreatment peripheral blood. Material: PBMCs, obtained around atezolizumab (anti-PD-L1) treatment. The receptor set was obtained from a man aged 45-65 years with urothelial cancer.

Remarks on this clone: The sample holds other DNA sequences that translate to the same CDR3. CDR3 sequence (DNA): TGCGCCAGCAGCTTGGGCGACAGGGCGGGGGGCTACACCTTC. This codes for CASSLGDRAGGYTF. J is TRBJ1-2 and V is TRBV5-1; 7 bases match TRBD1. In germline, CDR1 is SGHRS, CDR2 YFSETQ. V gave up 0 bases and J gave up 8 bases; unmatched junction bases: 7. This CDR3 contains 14 residues.

This chain uses TRBV5-1 with TRBJ1-3; D is unclear. Germline assignment: CDR1 SGHRS and CDR2 YFSETQ. V lost 0 bases to trimming and J lost 0 bases, with 10 bases between them. CDR3 size: 16 residues. CDR3 nucleotides: TGCGCCAGCAGCTTGGAACAGCCTGGCTCTGGAAACACCATATATTTT. Amino acid sequence: CASSLEQPGSGNTIYF.

In its sample, this clone was seen once. The V gene is TRBV28, the J gene TRBJ2-2, with D perhaps matching TRBD2 (6 bases). CDR1 is MDHEN, CDR2 SYDVKM, per germline. CDR3 length: 14 amino acids. Trimming stripped 6 bases from V and 6 bases from J, with 14 bases between. CDR3 region: CASSWVGGAGELFF. DNA for the CDR3: TGTGCCAGCAGCTGGGTGGGGGGTGCCGGGGAGCTGTTTTTT.

V usage is TRBV28 and J usage is TRBJ2-7; 8 bases map to TRBD1. Germline assignment: CDR1 MDHEN and CDR2 SYDVKM. The CDR3 has 13 residues. J lost 4 bases, V lost 8 bases, and 7 bases had no gene match. CDR3 amino acids: CASEGTGLYEQYF. In DNA form, the CDR3 reads TGTGCCAGCGAGGGGACAGGATTATACGAGCAGTACTTC.

V is TRBV4-2 and J is TRBJ2-7, with D possibly being TRBD2 (5 bases). Deletions cut 2 bases from V and 3 bases from J, with 8 bases between. The CDR3 contains 13 residues. Per germline, CDR1 LGHNA and CDR2 YNFKEQ. The CDR3 protein is CASSQLLGYEQYF. DNA of the CDR3: TGTGCCAGCAGCCAATTACTAGGCTACGAGCAGTACTTC.

CDR3 in amino acids: CASSFGGGPAHNYGYTF. The CDR3 coding sequence is TGTGCCAGCAGTTTTGGCGGGGGACCCGCTCATAACTATGGCTACACCTTC. This sequence joins TRBV28 and TRBJ1-2, with D perhaps matching TRBD1 (5 bases). Germline-derived CDR1 and CDR2 are MDHEN and SYDVKM. The V and J ends lost 3 bases and 1 base respectively, with 18 bases between them. The CDR3 length is 17 residues.

The chain carries TRBV28 and TRBJ2-4; D may be TRBD2 (7 bases). This CDR3 is 17 amino acids long. Germline V CDR1 and CDR2: MDHEN, SYDVKM. The V end was cut by 6 bases, the J end by 5 bases, with 23 bases between. The CDR3 here is CASRGGSGAPRENIQYF. In nucleotides, the CDR3 is TGTGCCAGCAGGGGGGGGTCGGGGGCCCCTCGCGAAAACATTCAGTACTTC.